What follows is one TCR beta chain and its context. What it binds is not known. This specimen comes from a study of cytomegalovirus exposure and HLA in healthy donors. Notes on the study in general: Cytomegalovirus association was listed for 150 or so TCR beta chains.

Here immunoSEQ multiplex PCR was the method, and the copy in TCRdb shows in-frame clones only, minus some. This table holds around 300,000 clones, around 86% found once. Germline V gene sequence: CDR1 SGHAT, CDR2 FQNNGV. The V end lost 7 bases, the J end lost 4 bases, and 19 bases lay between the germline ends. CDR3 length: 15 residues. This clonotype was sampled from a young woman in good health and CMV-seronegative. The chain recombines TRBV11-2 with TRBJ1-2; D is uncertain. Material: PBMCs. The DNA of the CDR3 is TGTGCCAGCACCCCGGGAGGTGCGCTAAGCTATGGCTACACCTTC. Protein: CASTPGGALSYGYTF.